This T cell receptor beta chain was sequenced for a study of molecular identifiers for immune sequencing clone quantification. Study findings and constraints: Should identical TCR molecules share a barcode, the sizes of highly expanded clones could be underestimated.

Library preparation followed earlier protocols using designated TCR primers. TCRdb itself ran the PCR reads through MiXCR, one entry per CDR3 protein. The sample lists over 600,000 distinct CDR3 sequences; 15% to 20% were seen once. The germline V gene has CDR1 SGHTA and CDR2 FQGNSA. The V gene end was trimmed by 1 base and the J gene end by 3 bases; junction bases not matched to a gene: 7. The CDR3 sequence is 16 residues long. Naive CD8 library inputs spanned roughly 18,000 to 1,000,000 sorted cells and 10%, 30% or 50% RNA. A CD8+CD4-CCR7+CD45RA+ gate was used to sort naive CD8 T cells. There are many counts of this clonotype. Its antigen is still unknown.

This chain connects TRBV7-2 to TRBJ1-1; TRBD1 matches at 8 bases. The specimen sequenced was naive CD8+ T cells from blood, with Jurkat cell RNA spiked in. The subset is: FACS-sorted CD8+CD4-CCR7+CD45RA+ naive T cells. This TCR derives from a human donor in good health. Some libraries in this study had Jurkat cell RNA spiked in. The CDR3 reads CASSLGTGWLYTEAFF. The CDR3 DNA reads TGTGCCAGCAGCTTAGGGACAGGGTGGTTATACACTGAAGCTTTCTTT.